The clone carrying this TCR beta chain has a count of ten or more. V lost 6 bases to trimming and J lost 0 bases, with 12 bases between them. The CDR3 length is 16 residues. Germline CDR1 and CDR2: MNHEY and SVGEGT. The data derive from a study of human T cells and chemical hapten exposure. TCRdb re-analysed the RACE reads in MiXCR, keeping a single row per CDR3 protein. Of 380,000 or so distinct CDR3 sequences listed, around 5.5% are singletons. Time point of the sample: pre-sensitization, week 0. Treatment described: therapeutic diphenylcyclopropenone sensitization with weekly scalp DPC. The receptor's source is a woman aged 18-29 years with alopecia areata. Some clones in this sample may be carry-over from other donors' samples. This chain links TRBV6-2 or TRBV6-3 with TRBJ2-6; no definite D call. The starting material was whole blood, obtained in connection with sensitization to the hapten diphenylcyclopropenone (DPC). The CDR3 sequence is CASRRIVSSGANVLTF. In DNA form, the CDR3 reads TGTGCCAGCAGAAGGATCGTGAGCTCTGGGGCCAACGTCCTGACTTTC.